Following are 27 T cell receptor beta chains from one sample sequenced in a study of vaccination and CD4 T cells after COVID-19. These receptors have no identified antigens. CD4+ T cells that had been cultured provided DNA sequenced with the Oncomine TCR Beta short-read assay. From the PCR reads, TCRdb called clonotypes with MiXCR, one entry per CDR3 protein. The repertoire holds about 15,000 distinct CDR3 sequences, with roughly two fifths as singletons. The treatment denotes: approximately nine-day PBMC culture with coronavirus spike peptide pools or control peptides (ViraFEST assay). The sample consisted of CD4+ T cells from blood, cultured in vitro. The receptors originated from a human donor who had recovered from COVID-19.

This sequence joins TRBV2 and TRBJ2-3, with D maybe TRBD2 (6 bases). The CDR3 is 15 residues long. CDR1 and CDR2 (germline): SNHLY, FYNNEI. The V end lost 3 bases, the J end lost 2 bases, and 12 bases lay between the germline ends. The CDR3: CASSEVAVLTDTQYF. The CDR3 DNA follows: TGTGCCAGCAGTGAGGTAGCGGTACTCACAGATACGCAGTATTTT.

This chain connects TRBV6-1 to TRBJ1-1; 9 bases fit TRBD1. The CDR3 is 15 amino acids. After removal of 7 bases from V and 5 bases from J, the junction contained 11 bases not matched to a gene. Germline V gives CDR1 MNHNS, CDR2 SASEGT. CDR3 DNA sequence: TGTGCCAGCACGAATAACAGGGGGCCGAGGACTGAAGCTTTCTTT. This encodes CASTNNRGPRTEAFF.

This clonotype has a handful of counts. The gene calls are TRBV5-4 and TRBJ2-1; a possible D gene is TRBD1 (5 bases). Germline V gene data show CDR1 as SGHNT and CDR2 as YYREEE (reference sequence). The CDR3 runs 16 residues. V lost 3 bases to trimming and J lost 3 bases, with 16 bases between them. This CDR3 is CASSWSQGRGYNEQFF. CDR3 nucleotides: TGTGCCAGCAGCTGGAGCCAGGGAAGGGGCTACAATGAGCAGTTCTTC. Full variable domain (missing parts from reference TRBV5-4 and TRBJ2-1): ETGVTQSPTHLIKTRGQQVTLRCSSQSGHNTVSWYQQALGQGPQFIFQYYREEENGRGNFPPRFSGLQFPNYSSELNVNALELDDSALYLCASSWSQGRGYNEQFFGPGTRLTVL.

The chain uses TRBV6-1 and TRBJ1-1; D may be TRBD1 (6 bases). There are 13 residues in the CDR3. Germline V gives CDR1 MNHNS, CDR2 SASEGT. V was pared by 8 bases and J by 1 base, with 11 bases between. The CDR3 is CASWDKQNTEAFF. CDR3 bases: TGTGCCAGCTGGGACAAGCAGAACACTGAAGCTTTCTTT.

The V call is TRBV7-6, the J call TRBJ2-2, with TRBD2 matching 12 bases. This CDR3 region has 24 residues. The V gene's germline CDR1 is SGHVS and CDR2 FNYEAQ. V lost 5 bases and J lost 4; bases outside the gene matches: 29. The CDR3 region is CASSPLGTSGPPEIIGDPTGELFF. CDR3 nucleotides: TGTGCCAGCAGCCCCCTCGGGACTAGCGGGCCCCCGGAAATAATCGGGGATCCCACCGGGGAGCTGTTTTTT.

The rearrangement links TRBV20-1 to TRBJ1-3, with D unresolved. V was trimmed by 0 bases and J by 8 bases, leaving 11 bases between them. CDR3 length equals 13 residues. Per germline, CDR1 DFQATT and CDR2 SNEGSKA (reference sequence). This chain's CDR3 is CSARDIGSHTIYF. The CDR3 DNA follows: TGCAGTGCTAGAGATATCGGTTCGCACACCATATATTTT.

As regards this clonotype: Possible read error: a much larger clone is one base away. CDR3: CASSFLTGVNTEAFF. CDR3 sequence (DNA): TGTGCCAGCAGCTTCCTAACAGGGGTGAACACTGAAGCTTTCTTT. This chain connects TRBV11-2 to TRBJ1-1, with 7 bases identical to TRBD1. Germline V gene sequence: CDR1 SGHAT, CDR2 FQNNGV. There are 15 residues in the CDR3. V dropped 3 bases and J dropped 0; count of bases not matched to a gene: 4. The full variable domain, in which reference TRBV11-2 and TRBJ1-1 provide the parts outside the CDR3, is EAGVAQSPRYKIIEKRQSVAFWCNPISGHATLYWYQQILGQGPKLLIQFQNNGVVDDSQLPKDRFSAERLKGVDSTLKIQPAKLEDSAVYLCASSFLTGVNTEAFFGQGTRLTVV.

The chain couples TRBV2 to TRBJ1-1; the D gene is possibly TRBD1 (5 bases). V was cut by 9 bases and J by 2 bases, with 13 bases left in between. The CDR3 spans 13 residues. Germline CDR1 and CDR2: SNHLY and FYNNEI. The CDR3 coding sequence is TGTGCCAGTAAGACAGCTCCTAACACTGAAGCTTTCTTT. This gives the protein CASKTAPNTEAFF.

DNA of the CDR3: TGTGCCAGCAGTTATGAACAGGCTTCCCGCTATGGCTACACCTTC. It yields the protein CASSYEQASRYGYTF. This rearrangement joins TRBV9 to TRBJ1-2, with D possibly being TRBD1 (5 bases). V shed 5 bases and J shed 4 bases, with 18 bases lying between them. From germline, CDR1 is SGDLS and CDR2 YYNGEE. The CDR3 contains 15 residues.

This chain links TRBV18 with TRBJ1-5; 8 positions agree with TRBD1. CDR1 is KGHSH and CDR2 is LQKENI in the germline V gene. This CDR3 comprises 15 residues. The ends lost 2 bases at V and 4 bases at J; junction bases unmatched: 4. The CDR3 DNA reads TGTGCCAGCTCACCAGCAGGGGGCCCAAATCAGCCCCAGCATTTT. Protein product: CASSPAGGPNQPQHF.

The chain couples TRBV20-1 to TRBJ1-4; 7 nucleotides align to TRBD1. Trimming at V came to 7 bases and at J to 11 bases, leaving 16 bases not matched to a gene. The CDR3 loop spans 14 amino acids. CDR1 and CDR2 from the germline V gene are DFQATT and SNEGSKA (reference sequence). CDR3 sequence reads: CSVHRDSGVGKLFF. The CDR3 DNA is TGCAGTGTACACCGGGACAGTGGTGTTGGGAAACTGTTTTTT.

The chain couples TRBV11-2 to TRBJ1-6, with D hard to call. Germline-derived CDR1 and CDR2 are SGHAT and FQNNGV. The germline V and J ends were trimmed by 2 bases and 5 bases, with 10 bases remaining between them. CDR3 length equals 15 residues. The DNA of the CDR3 is TGTGCCAGCAGCTTACGGGAAATGGATAATTCACCCCTCCACTTT. This codes for CASSLREMDNSPLHF.

The rearrangement joins TRBV7-6 to TRBJ2-5, with D possibly called TRBD1 or TRBD2 (5 bases each). The CDR3 runs to 13 residues. Germline CDR1 SGHVS, CDR2 FNYEAQ. Trimming shortened V by 5 bases and J by 5 bases, and 12 bases separated the two germline ends. CDR3 region: CASSTGTSETQYF. CDR3 coding DNA: TGTGCCAGCAGCACCGGGACCTCGGAGACCCAGTACTTC.

In this sample, this clonotype turned up a few times. The rearrangement links TRBV20-1 to TRBJ2-5; weak D call: TRBD1 (6 bases). Germline V gene lookup returns CDR1 DFQATT and CDR2 SNEGSKA (reference sequence). There are 12 residues in the CDR3. With 5 bases removed from V and 4 bases from J, the gap between germline ends came to 11 bases. CDR3 sequence reads: CSASQGAETQYF. As DNA, the CDR3 is TGCAGTGCTTCACAGGGAGCAGAGACCCAGTACTTC.

The J gene is TRBJ2-5, the V gene TRBV11-2, with TRBD2 matching 7 bases. V dropped 4 bases and J dropped 2; count of bases not matched to a gene: 4. The length of the CDR3 is 14 residues. The germline CDR1 and CDR2 sequences are SGHAT and FQNNGV. This CDR3 is CASSSGTIQETQYF. The CDR3 region has the DNA TGTGCCAGCAGCTCCGGGACTATACAAGAGACCCAGTACTTC.

The chain recombines TRBV4-1 with TRBJ1-2; the match to TRBD1 covers 9 bases. Germline CDR1 and CDR2: MGHRA and YSYEKL. The CDR3 is 16 amino acids. Germline trimming cut 6 bases from V and 4 bases from J; bases unmatched to any gene: 12. CDR3 amino acids: CASRHNYRGLTYGYTF. The CDR3 DNA reads TGCGCCAGCAGGCACAACTACAGGGGGCTGACCTATGGCTACACCTTC.

Only a few counts were recorded for this clonotype. The V call is TRBV20-1, the J call TRBJ2-2, with TRBD2 identical over 9 bases. There are 15 residues in the CDR3. V lost 4 bases, J lost 4 bases, and 7 bases stayed unmatched. Germline loops: CDR1 DFQATT, CDR2 SNEGSKA (reference sequence). CDR3 region: CSATAQAGGTGELFF. For the CDR3, the DNA is TGCAGTGCTACGGCTCAAGCGGGGGGCACCGGGGAGCTGTTTTTT.

This chain uses TRBV9 with TRBJ2-5, with 11 nucleotides matching TRBD1. Per germline, CDR1 SGDLS and CDR2 YYNGEE. CDR3 length equals 17 residues. Trimming at V came to 0 bases and at J to 4 bases, leaving 8 bases not matched to a gene. CDR3 region: CASSVVPTGQGAETQYF. In DNA, the CDR3 is TGTGCCAGCAGCGTAGTGCCAACCGGACAGGGGGCAGAGACCCAGTACTTC.

This clonotype was detected a few times. The chain combines TRBV6-1 with TRBJ1-2, with 8 bases that match TRBD1. The V and J ends lost 6 bases and 0 bases, in that order; junction bases with no gene match: 9. CDR3 size: 16 residues. Germline V lookup: CDR1 MNHNS, CDR2 SASEGT. As DNA, the CDR3 is TGTGCCAGCAGCCCCCGGGACAGGCCCTCTAACTATGGCTACACCTTC. Its translation: CASSPRDRPSNYGYTF.

This rearrangement joins TRBV12-5 to TRBJ2-7, with 8 bases aligning to TRBD2. The CDR3 length is 16 residues. CDR1 is LGHNT and CDR2 is FRNRAP in the germline V gene. J lost 6 bases, V lost 0 bases, and 10 bases had no gene match. CDR3 DNA: TGTGCTAGTGGTTTGGTACTAAGCGGGAGTCTATCCGAGCAGTACTTC. It is translated as CASGLVLSGSLSEQYF.

V and J are TRBV19 and TRBJ2-6; TRBD2 agrees at 7 bases. Trimming removed 3 bases from V and 4 bases from J; junction bases left unmatched: 3. There are 15 residues in the CDR3. CDR1 and CDR2 (germline): LNHDA, SQIVND (reference sequence). The CDR3 is CASSMRGSGANVLTF. DNA for the CDR3: TGTGCCAGTAGTATGCGGGGGTCCGGGGCCAACGTCCTGACTTTC. Full variable domain (remainder filled in from reference TRBV19 and TRBJ2-6): DGGITQSPKYLFRKEGQNVTLSCEQNLNHDAMYWYRQDPGQGLRLIYYSQIVNDFQKGDIAEGYSVSREKKESFPLTVTSAQKNPTAFYLCASSMRGSGANVLTFGAGSRLTVL.

This clonotype was seen a handful of times. The chain links TRBV15 to TRBJ2-7, with D perhaps assigned TRBD1 or TRBD2 (5 bases each). In germline, CDR1 is LNHNV, CDR2 YYDKDF (reference sequence). The CDR3 runs to 20 residues. The V gene lost 0 bases and the J gene lost 0 bases, with 24 bases spanning the gap. CDR3 nucleotide sequence: TGTGCCACCAGCAGAGAAAGGGACCTAAACCGACTGGAGAGCTCCTACGAGCAGTACTTC. Its translation is CATSRERDLNRLESSYEQYF.

This clonotype came up a few times. This rearrangement joins TRBV27 to TRBJ1-6; 12 nucleotides align to TRBD1. CDR3 length: 18 amino acids. Trimming at V came to 5 bases and at J to 6 bases, leaving 11 bases not matched to a gene. Germline V CDR1 and CDR2: MNHEY, SMNVEV (reference sequence). CDR3 protein: CASSVTGTGGLGNSPLHF. In DNA form, the CDR3 reads TGTGCCAGCAGTGTCACCGGGACAGGGGGCTTAGGTAATTCACCCCTCCACTTT.

This rearrangement joins TRBV5-1 to TRBJ1-5, with 7 nucleotides matching TRBD1. V lost 5 bases to trimming and J lost 7 bases; unmatched junction nucleotides: 9. This CDR3 is 14 amino acids long. The germline V gene has CDR1 SGHRS and CDR2 YFSETQ. CDR3 protein: CASSLETGSQPQHF. DNA of the CDR3: TGCGCCAGCAGTCTTGAGACAGGGTCGCAGCCCCAGCATTTT.

The table lists this clonotype with a count of one. A much larger clone lies one base from this, so it may be a read error. The chain links TRBV20-1 to TRBJ1-5, with D possibly matching TRBD1 (5 bases). Trimming pared 4 bases from V and 0 bases from J, leaving 10 bases between. There are 14 residues in the CDR3. Germline assignment: CDR1 DFQATT and CDR2 SNEGSKA (reference sequence). In DNA form, the CDR3 reads TGCAGTGCTACCCAGGGTTTTAGCAATCAGCCCCAGCATTTT. Translation gives CSATQGFSNQPQHF.

This rearrangement joins TRBV7-2 to TRBJ2-1; D remains unclear. This CDR3 is 12 amino acids long. V was trimmed by 1 base and J by 6 bases, leaving 4 bases between them. Looked up from germline, CDR1 is SGHTA and CDR2 is FQGNSA. CDR3 sequence reads: CASSLDTNEQFF. For the CDR3, the DNA is TGTGCCAGCAGCTTAGACACCAATGAGCAGTTCTTC.

In its sample, this clonotype was seen a few times. The chain recombines TRBV27 with TRBJ2-3; TRBD2 matches 10 bases. After removal of 5 bases from V and 7 bases from J, the junction contained 18 bases not matched to a gene. The length of the CDR3 is 18 residues. Germline V gene data show CDR1 as MNHEY and CDR2 as SMNVEV (reference sequence). The chain's CDR3 is CASSLQLAGGLGGNTQYF. The CDR3 region has the DNA TGTGCCAGCAGTCTTCAATTAGCGGGAGGCTTAGGGGGAAATACGCAGTATTTT.